These T cell receptor beta chains were read from a single sample in a study of blood T cell repertoires in COVID-19. Produced via immunoSEQ multiplex PCR; TCRdb's table is partial and in-frame only. The profile shows over 100,000 clones, around 83% of them singletons. The sample consisted of peripheral blood. The receptors here all came from an elderly woman with active or convalescent COVID-19. Each CDR3 is given with its conserved first and last residue. The order of the fields is CDR3 protein, CDR3 DNA, V gene, D gene, clone size, J gene. A D gene is named only where the DNA matches it firmly. Not all rows give a size; the values are once, few, many and, for expanded clones, a class.

CDR3: CASSFFSGANTGELFF
DNA: TGCGCCAGCAGCTTTTTTAGCGGGGCGAACACCGGGGAGCTGTTTTTT
V: TRBV5-1
D: TRBD2
size: NA
J: TRBJ2-2

CDR3: CASIQGGSLYEQYF
DNA: TGTGCCAGCATCCAAGGAGGGTCCCTCTACGAGCAGTACTTC
V: TRBV6-5
D: NA
size: NA
J: TRBJ2-7

CDR3: CASSLVRGRDTEAFF
DNA: TGTGCCAGCAGCTTAGTCAGGGGGCGCGACACTGAAGCTTTCTTT
V: TRBV11-2
D: TRBD1
size: NA
J: TRBJ1-1

CDR3: CATTGTSGRGELFF
DNA: TGTGCCACCACCGGGACTAGCGGGAGGGGGGAGCTGTTTTTT
V: TRBV15
D: TRBD2
size: NA
J: TRBJ2-2

CDR3: CASSLAGRREETQYF
DNA: TGCGCCAGCTCACTAGCGGGGCGGAGGGAAGAGACCCAGTACTTC
V: TRBV5-1
D: TRBD2
size: NA
J: TRBJ2-5

CDR3: CASSKGRGAQPQHF
DNA: TGTGCCAGTAGTAAAGGTCGGGGGGCACAGCCCCAGCATTTT
V: TRBV19
D: NA
size: once
J: TRBJ1-5

CDR3: CASSISGSGELFF
DNA: TGTGCCAGCAGCATTAGCGGGAGCGGGGAGCTGTTTTTT
V: TRBV7-3
D: TRBD2
size: once
J: TRBJ2-2

CDR3: CASSETTTGSTGSPLHF
DNA: TGTGCCAGCAGTGAAACCACGACAGGTTCGACGGGCTCACCCCTCCACTTT
V: TRBV2
D: NA
size: NA
J: TRBJ1-6

CDR3: CASSQDQFAGTEEKLFF
DNA: TGCGCCAGCAGCCAAGATCAATTTGCGGGAACGGAAGAAAAACTGTTTTTT
V: TRBV4-3
D: NA
size: NA
J: TRBJ1-4

CDR3: CASSPRGGVNEQFF
DNA: TGTGCCAGCAGCCCTCGGGGGGGGGTCAATGAGCAGTTCTTC
V: TRBV3-1/TRBV3-2
D: TRBD2
size: NA
J: TRBJ2-1

CDR3: CASSLPVSGKNSYEQYF
DNA: TGCGCCAGCAGCTTGCCCGTTAGCGGGAAAAACTCCTACGAGCAGTACTTC
V: TRBV5-1
D: TRBD2
size: NA
J: TRBJ2-7